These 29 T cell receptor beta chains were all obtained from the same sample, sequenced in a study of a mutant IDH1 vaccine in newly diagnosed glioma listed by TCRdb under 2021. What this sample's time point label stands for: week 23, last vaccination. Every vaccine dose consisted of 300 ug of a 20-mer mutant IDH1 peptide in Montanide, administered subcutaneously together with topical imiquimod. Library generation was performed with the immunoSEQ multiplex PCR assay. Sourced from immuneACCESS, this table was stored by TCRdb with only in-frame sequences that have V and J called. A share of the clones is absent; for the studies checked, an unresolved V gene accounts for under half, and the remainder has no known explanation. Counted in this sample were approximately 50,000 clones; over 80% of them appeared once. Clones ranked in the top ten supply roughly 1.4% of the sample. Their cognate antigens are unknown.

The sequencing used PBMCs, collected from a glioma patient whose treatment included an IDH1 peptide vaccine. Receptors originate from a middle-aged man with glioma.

CDR3 bases: TGTGCCAGCACCCTCTACAGCGGGACGGGGGGGGCGACCGGGGAGCTGTTTTTT. Translated, it gives CASTLYSGTGGATGELFF. The gene calls are TRBV7-2 and TRBJ2-2; 8 bases map to TRBD2. The CDR3 totals 18 residues. The V gene end was trimmed by 7 bases and the J gene end by 5 bases; junction bases not matched to a gene: 18. Germline V gene lookup returns CDR1 SGHTA and CDR2 FQGNSA.

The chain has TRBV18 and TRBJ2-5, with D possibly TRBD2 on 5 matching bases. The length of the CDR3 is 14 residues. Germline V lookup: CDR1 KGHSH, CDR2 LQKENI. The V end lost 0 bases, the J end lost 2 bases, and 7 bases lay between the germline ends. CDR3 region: CASSPPSVQETQYF. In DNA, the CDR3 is TGTGCCAGCTCACCACCTAGCGTGCAAGAGACCCAGTACTTC.

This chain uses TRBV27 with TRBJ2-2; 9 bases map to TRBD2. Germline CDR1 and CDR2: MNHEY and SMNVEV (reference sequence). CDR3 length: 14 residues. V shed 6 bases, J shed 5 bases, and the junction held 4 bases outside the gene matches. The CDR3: CASSTGLATGELFF. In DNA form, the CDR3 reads TGTGCCAGCAGCACCGGACTAGCGACCGGGGAGCTGTTTTTT.

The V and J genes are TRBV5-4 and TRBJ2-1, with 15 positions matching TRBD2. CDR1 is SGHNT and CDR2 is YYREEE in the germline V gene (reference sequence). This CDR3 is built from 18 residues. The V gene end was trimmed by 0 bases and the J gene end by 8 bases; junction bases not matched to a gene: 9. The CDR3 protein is CASSLAGLAGGLTYEQFF. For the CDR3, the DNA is TGTGCCAGCAGCTTGGCCGGACTAGCGGGAGGGCTTACATATGAGCAGTTCTTC.

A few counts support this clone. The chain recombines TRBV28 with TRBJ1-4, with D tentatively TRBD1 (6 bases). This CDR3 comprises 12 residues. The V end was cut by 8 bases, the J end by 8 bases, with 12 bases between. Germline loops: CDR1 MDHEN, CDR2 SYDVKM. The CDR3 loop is CASGRGREKLFF. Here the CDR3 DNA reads TGTGCCAGCGGCAGGGGTAGGGAAAAACTGTTTTTT.

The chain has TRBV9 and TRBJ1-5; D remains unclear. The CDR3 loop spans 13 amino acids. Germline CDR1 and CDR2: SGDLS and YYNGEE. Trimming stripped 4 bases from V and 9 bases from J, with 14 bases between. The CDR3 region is CASSPSGIAPQHF. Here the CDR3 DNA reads TGTGCCAGCAGCCCGAGCGGGATAGCGCCCCAGCATTTT. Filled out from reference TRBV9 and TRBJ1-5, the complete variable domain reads DSGVTQTPKHLITATGQRVTLRCSPRSGDLSVYWYQQSLDQGLQFLIQYYNGEERAKGNILERFSAQQFPDLHSELNLSSLELGDSALYFCASSPSGIAPQHFGDGTRLSIL.

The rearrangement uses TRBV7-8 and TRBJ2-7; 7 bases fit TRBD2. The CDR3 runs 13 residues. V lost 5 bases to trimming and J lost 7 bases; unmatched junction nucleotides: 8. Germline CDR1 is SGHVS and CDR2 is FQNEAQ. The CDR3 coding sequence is TGTGCCAGCAGCGGTCGGACTAGTCGGGAGCAGTACTTC. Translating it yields CASSGRTSREQYF.

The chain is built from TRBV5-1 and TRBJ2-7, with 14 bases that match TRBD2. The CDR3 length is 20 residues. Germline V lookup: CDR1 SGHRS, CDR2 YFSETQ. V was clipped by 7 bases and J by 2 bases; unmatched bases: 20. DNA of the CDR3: TGCGCCAGCCCGCTCCCCCGACGGGGACTAGCGGGAGAAAGAACCTACGAGCAGTACTTC. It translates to CASPLPRRGLAGERTYEQYF.

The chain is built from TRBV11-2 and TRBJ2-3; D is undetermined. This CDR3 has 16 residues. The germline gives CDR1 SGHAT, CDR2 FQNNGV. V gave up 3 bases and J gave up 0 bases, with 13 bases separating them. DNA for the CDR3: TGTGCCAGCAGCTTCTCGGCCCGTTTAAGCACAGATACGCAGTATTTT. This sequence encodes CASSFSARLSTDTQYF. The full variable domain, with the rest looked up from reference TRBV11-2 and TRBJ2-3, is EAGVAQSPRYKIIEKRQSVAFWCNPISGHATLYWYQQILGQGPKLLIQFQNNGVVDDSQLPKDRFSAERLKGVDSTLKIQPAKLEDSAVYLCASSFSARLSTDTQYFGPGTRLTVL.

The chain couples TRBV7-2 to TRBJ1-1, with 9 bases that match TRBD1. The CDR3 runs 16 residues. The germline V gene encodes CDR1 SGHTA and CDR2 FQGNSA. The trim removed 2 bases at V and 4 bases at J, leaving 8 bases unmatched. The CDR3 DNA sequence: TGTGCCAGCAGCTTATATCCACAGGGGGCTGGCACTGAAGCTTTCTTT. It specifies CASSLYPQGAGTEAFF.

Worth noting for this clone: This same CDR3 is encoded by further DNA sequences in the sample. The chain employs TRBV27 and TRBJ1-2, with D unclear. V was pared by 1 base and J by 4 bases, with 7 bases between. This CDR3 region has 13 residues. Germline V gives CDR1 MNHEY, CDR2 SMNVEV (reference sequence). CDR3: CASSLLGTYGYTF. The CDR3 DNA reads TGTGCCAGCAGTTTATTGGGTACCTATGGCTACACCTTC.

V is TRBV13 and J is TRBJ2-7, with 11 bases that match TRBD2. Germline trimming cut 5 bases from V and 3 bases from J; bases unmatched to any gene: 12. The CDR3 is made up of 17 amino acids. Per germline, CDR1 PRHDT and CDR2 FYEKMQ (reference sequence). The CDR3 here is CASSDGNLAGGHYEQYF. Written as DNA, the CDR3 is TGTGCCAGCAGCGACGGAAATCTAGCGGGAGGTCACTACGAGCAGTACTTC.

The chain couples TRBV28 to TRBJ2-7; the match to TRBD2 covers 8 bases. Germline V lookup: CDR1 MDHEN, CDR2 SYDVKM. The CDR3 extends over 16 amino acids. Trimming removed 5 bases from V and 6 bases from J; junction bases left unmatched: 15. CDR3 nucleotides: TGTGCCAGCAGTCTTCTAGCGGGCACAGCCCACGGCGAGCAGTACTTC. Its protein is CASSLLAGTAHGEQYF. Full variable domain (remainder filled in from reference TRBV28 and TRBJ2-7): DVKVTQSSRYLVKRTGEKVFLECVQDMDHENMFWYRQDPGLGLRLIYFSYDVKMKEKGDIPEGYSVSREKKERFSLILESASTNQTSMYLCASSLLAGTAHGEQYFGPGTRLTVT.

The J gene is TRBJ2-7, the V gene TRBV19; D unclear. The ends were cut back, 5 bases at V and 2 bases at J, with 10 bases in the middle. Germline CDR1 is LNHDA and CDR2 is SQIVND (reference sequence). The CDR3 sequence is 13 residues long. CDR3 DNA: TGTGCCAGTAGTCCTGGCTCCACCTACGAGCAGTACTTC. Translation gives CASSPGSTYEQYF. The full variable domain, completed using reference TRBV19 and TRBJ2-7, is DGGITQSPKYLFRKEGQNVTLSCEQNLNHDAMYWYRQDPGQGLRLIYYSQIVNDFQKGDIAEGYSVSREKKESFPLTVTSAQKNPTAFYLCASSPGSTYEQYFGPGTRLTVT.

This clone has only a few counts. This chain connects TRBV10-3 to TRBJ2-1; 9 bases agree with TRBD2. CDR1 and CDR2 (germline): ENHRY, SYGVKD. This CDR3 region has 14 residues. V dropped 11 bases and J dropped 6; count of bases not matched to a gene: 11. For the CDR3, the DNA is TGTGCCGCATCGGCCCAGCGGGAGGCCAATGAGCAGTTCTTC. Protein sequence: CAASAQREANEQFF.

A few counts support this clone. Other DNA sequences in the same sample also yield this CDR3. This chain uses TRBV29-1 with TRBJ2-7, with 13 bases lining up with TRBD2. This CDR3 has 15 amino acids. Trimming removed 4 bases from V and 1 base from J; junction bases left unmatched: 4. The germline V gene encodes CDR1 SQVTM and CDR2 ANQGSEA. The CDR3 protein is CSVGVGLAGSYEQYF. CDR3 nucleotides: TGCAGCGTTGGGGTGGGACTAGCGGGGTCCTACGAGCAGTACTTC.

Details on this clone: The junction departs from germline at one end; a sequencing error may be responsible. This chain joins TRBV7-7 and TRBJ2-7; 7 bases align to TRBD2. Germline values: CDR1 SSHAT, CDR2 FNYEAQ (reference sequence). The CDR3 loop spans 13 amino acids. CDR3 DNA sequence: TGTGCTAGCAGCTTGGGGGGGAAGTACGAGCAGTACTTC. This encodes CASSLGGKYEQYF.

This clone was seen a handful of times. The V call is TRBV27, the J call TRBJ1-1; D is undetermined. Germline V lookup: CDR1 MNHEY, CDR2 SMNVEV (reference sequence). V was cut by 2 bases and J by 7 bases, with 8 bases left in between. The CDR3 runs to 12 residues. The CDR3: CASSLIGDEAFF. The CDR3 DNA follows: TGTGCCAGCAGTTTAATTGGGGATGAAGCTTTCTTT.

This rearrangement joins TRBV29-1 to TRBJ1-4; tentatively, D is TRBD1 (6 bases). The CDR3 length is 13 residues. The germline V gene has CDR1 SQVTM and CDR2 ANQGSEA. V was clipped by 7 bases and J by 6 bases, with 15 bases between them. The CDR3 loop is CSGRTGAHEKLFF. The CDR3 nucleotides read TGCAGCGGCCGTACGGGGGCTCATGAAAAACTGTTTTTT.

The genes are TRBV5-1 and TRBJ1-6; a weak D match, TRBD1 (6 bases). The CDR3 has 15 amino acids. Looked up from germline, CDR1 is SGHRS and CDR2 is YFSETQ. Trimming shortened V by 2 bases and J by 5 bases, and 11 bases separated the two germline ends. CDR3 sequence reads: CASSFETGNNSPLHF. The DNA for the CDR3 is TGCGCCAGCAGCTTCGAGACAGGAAATAATTCACCCCTCCACTTT.

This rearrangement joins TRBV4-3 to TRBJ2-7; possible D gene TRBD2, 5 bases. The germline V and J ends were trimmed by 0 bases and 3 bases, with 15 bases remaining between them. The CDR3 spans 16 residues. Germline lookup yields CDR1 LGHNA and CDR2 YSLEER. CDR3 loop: CASSQDPSGANYEQYF. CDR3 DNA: TGCGCCAGCAGCCAAGATCCGAGCGGAGCCAACTACGAGCAGTACTTC.

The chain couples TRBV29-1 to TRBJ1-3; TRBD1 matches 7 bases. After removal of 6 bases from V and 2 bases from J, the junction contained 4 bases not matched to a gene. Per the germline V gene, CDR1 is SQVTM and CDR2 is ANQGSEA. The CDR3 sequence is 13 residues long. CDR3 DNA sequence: TGCAGCGTCACCCAGGGGGCTGGAAACACCATATATTTT. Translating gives CSVTQGAGNTIYF.

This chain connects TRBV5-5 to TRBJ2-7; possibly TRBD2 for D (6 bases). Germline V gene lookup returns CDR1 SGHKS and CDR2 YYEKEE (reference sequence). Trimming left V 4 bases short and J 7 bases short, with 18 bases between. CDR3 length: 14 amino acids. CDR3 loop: CASSRGTLVWEQYF. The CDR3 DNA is TGTGCCAGCAGCCGCGGGACCTTGGTCTGGGAGCAGTACTTC.

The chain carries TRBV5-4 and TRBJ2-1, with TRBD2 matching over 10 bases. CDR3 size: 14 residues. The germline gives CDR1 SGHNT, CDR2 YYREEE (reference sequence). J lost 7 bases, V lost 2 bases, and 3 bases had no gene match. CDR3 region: CASSFSGRVNEQFF. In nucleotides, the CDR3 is TGTGCCAGCAGCTTCAGCGGGAGGGTTAATGAGCAGTTCTTC.

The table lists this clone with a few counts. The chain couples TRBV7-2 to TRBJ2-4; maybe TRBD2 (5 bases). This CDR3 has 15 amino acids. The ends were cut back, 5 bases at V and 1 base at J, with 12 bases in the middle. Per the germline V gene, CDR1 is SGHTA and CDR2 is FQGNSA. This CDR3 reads CASSKGGPAKNIQYF. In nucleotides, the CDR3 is TGTGCCAGCAGCAAGGGCGGGCCGGCCAAAAACATTCAGTACTTC. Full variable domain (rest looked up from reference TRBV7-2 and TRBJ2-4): GAGVSQSPSNKVTEKGKDVELRCDPISGHTALYWYRQSLGQGLEFLIYFQGNSAPDKSGLPSDRFSAERTGGSVSTLTIQRTQQEDSAVYLCASSKGGPAKNIQYFGAGTRLSVL.

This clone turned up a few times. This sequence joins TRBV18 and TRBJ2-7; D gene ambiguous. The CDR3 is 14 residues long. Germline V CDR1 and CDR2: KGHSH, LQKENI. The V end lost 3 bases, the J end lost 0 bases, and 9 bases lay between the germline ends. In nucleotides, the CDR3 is TGTGCCAGCTCACCCGTGGAAGCCTCCTACGAGCAGTACTTC. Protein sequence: CASSPVEASYEQYF.

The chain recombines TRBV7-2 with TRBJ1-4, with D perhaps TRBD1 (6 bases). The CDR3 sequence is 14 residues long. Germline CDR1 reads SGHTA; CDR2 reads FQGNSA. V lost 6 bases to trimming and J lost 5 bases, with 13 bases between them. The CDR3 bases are TGTGCCAGCAGAGAGGGACATCGCAATGAAAAACTGTTTTTT. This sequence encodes CASREGHRNEKLFF.

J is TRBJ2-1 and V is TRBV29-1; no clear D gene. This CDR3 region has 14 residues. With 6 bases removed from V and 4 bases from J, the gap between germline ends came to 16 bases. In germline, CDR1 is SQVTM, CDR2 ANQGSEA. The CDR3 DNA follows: TGCAGCGTCCCCAGCCGCCGTAGGTACAATGAGCAGTTCTTC. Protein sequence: CSVPSRRRYNEQFF.

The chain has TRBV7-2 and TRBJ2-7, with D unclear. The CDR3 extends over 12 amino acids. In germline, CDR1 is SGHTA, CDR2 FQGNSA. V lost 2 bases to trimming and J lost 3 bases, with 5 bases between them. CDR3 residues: CASSLWDYEQYF. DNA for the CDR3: TGTGCCAGCAGCTTATGGGACTACGAGCAGTACTTC.